This TCR beta chain is from a study of spatial heterogeneity in lung cancer. Study context: Raw-read counts averaged over ten per unique TCR and UMI combination.

This clonotype is classed as medium-sized. Because the library targeted alpha chains, this beta chain is an off-target read whose size means little. Documented time point: sample taken at primary tumor resection. Whole RNA, isolated from tumor, nontumor lung or frozen PBMC, was sequenced without prior sorting. The approximately 69 donors had untreated early-stage non-small cell lung cancer. TCRdb itself ran the 5' RACE reads through MiXCR, one entry per CDR3 protein. The sample has about 4,400 distinct CDR3 sequences, about 37% seen once; the top ten hold roughly 40%. CDR1 MNHEY and CDR2 SMNVEV come from the germline V gene (reference sequence). Trimming cost V 5 bases and J 6 bases, with 20 bases left between them. This CDR3 has 16 residues.

The sample in question was PBMCs, obtained at surgery. This receptor was identified in a male donor with early-stage non-small cell lung cancer. The J gene is TRBJ2-1, the V gene TRBV27; the D gene is possibly TRBD2 (6 bases). The CDR3 loop reads CASSPPDGSGTNEQFF. The CDR3 coding sequence is TGTGCCAGCAGTCCCCCCGATGGTAGCGGTACCAATGAGCAGTTCTTC.